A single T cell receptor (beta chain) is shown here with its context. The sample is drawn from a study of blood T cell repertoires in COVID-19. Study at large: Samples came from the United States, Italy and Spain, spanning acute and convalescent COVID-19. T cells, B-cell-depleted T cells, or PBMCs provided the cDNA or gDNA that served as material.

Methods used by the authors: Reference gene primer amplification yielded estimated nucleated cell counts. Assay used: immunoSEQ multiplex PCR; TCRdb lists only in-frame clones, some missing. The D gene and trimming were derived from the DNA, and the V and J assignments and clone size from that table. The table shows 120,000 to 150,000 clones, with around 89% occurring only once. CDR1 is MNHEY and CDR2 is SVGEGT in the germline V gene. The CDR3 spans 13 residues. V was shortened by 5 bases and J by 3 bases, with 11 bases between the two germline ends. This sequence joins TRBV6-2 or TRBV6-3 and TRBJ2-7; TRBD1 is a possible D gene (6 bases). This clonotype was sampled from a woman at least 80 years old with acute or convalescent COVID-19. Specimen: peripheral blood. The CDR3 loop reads CASSHGTLYEQYF. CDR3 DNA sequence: TGTGCCAGCAGTCACGGGACACTCTACGAGCAGTACTTC.